The clone carrying this T cell receptor (beta chain) was detected ten times or more. Preparation of the TCRbeta library used unique molecular identifiers. Via MiXCR, TCRdb re-called the PCR reads, giving one row per CDR3 protein. The profile shows around 87,000 distinct CDR3 sequences, roughly 8.4% of them singletons. These data belong to a study of T-cell reconstitution after alpha-beta-depleted transplantation in children. Germline values: CDR1 SGHRS, CDR2 YFSETQ. V shed 0 bases and J shed 6 bases, with 13 bases lying between them. CDR3 length: 14 amino acids. This chain links TRBV5-1 with TRBJ2-7, with D possibly matching TRBD1 (6 bases). Sequenced material: PBMCs from the stem cell graft donor, taken from the stem cell graft. The sequence was collected from a human donor who donated a stem cell graft to a child with congenital amegakaryocytic thrombocytopenia. The CDR3 bases are TGCGCCAGCAGCTTGGACAGGGTAGAGGGCGAGCAGTACTTC. Amino acids: CASSLDRVEGEQYF. The variable domain in full, completed from reference TRBV5-1 and TRBJ2-7, reads KAGVTQTPRYLIKTRGQQVTLSCSPISGHRSVSWYQQTPGQGLQFLFEYFSETQRNKGNFPGRFSGRQFSNSRSEMNVSTLELGDSALYLCASSLDRVEGEQYFGPGTRLTVT.